This T cell receptor beta chain was captured by sequencing in a study of T-cell reconstitution after alpha-beta-depleted transplantation in children. Overall study results and limits: Reportedly, only several hundred clones from non-depleted graft cells drove alpha-beta T-cell counts at about two months. Newly produced T cells mostly accounted for T-cell counts and diversity one year post-transplant.

Preparation of the TCRbeta library was carried out with unique molecular identifiers. TCRdb used MiXCR to reprocess the PCR reads, holding one entry per CDR3 protein. The repertoire holds 780,000 or so distinct CDR3 sequences, with about 15% as singletons. Turning to this clonotype: The antigen remains unidentified.

V was shortened by 0 bases and J by 2 bases, with 9 bases between the two germline ends. CDR1 SGHRS and CDR2 YFSETQ come from the germline V gene. There are 14 residues in the CDR3. Sequenced material: PBMCs, mostly from graft donor cells, taken 360 days after TCRalphabeta/CD19-depleted stem cell transplant. The clonotype was recovered from a male patient between 10 and 17 years old who had a stem cell transplant for acute lymphoblastic leukemia, so the T cells may come from the graft donor. The V call is TRBV5-1, the J call TRBJ2-7, with unresolved D. In nucleotides, the CDR3 is TGCGCCAGCAGCTTGGGCCACCCTACCTACGAGCAGTACTTC. Its translation is CASSLGHPTYEQYF. The complete variable domain, with remaining parts taken from reference TRBV5-1 and TRBJ2-7, reads KAGVTQTPRYLIKTRGQQVTLSCSPISGHRSVSWYQQTPGQGLQFLFEYFSETQRNKGNFPGRFSGRQFSNSRSEMNVSTLELGDSALYLCASSLGHPTYEQYFGPGTRLTVT.